This T cell receptor beta chain is from a study of blood T cell repertoires in COVID-19. Losses at the gene ends were 3 bases for V and 1 base for J; bases not matched to a gene: 21. CDR3 length: 21 amino acids. CDR1 is DFQATT, CDR2 SNEGSKA, per germline (reference sequence). The assay was immunoSEQ multiplex PCR, and TCRdb's table has in-frame clones only and misses some. The sample has 250,000 to 300,000 clones, less than 90% seen once. In Seattle, patients joined the study during active infection and were tracked longitudinally. This clone was found once. This TCR was sampled from a woman aged 25 to 39 with COVID-19, enrolled during active disease. The chain links TRBV20-1 to TRBJ2-5, with 12 positions matching TRBD2. Sequenced: peripheral blood. The CDR3 here is CSASIESSLAGGFRVQETQYF. Here the CDR3 DNA reads TGCAGTGCTAGTATCGAGAGCTCACTAGCGGGGGGCTTCAGGGTCCAAGAGACCCAGTACTTC.